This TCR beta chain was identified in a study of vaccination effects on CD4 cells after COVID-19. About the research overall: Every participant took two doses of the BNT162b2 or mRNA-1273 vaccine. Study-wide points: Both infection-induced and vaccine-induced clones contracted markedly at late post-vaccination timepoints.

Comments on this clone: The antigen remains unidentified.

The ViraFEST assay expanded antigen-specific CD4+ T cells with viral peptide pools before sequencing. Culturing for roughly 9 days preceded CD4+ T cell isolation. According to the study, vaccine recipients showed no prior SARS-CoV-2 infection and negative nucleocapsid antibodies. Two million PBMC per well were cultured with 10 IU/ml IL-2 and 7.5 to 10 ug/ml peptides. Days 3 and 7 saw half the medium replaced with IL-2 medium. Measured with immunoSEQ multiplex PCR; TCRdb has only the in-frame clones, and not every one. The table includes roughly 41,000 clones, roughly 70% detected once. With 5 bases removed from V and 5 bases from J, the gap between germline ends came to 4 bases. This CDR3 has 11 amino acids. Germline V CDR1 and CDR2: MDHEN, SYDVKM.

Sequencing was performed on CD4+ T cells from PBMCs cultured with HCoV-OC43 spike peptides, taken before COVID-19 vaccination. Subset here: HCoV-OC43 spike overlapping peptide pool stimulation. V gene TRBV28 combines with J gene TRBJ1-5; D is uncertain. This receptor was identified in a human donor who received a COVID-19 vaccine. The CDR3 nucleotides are TGTGCCAGCAGTCGTTATCAGCCCCAGCATTTT. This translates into CASSRYQPQHF.